These 25 T cell receptor beta chains originate from one sample sequenced in a study of memory CD4+ T cells and cytomegalovirus serostatus. The data were produced by immunoSEQ multiplex PCR, yet TCRdb's version contains in-frame clones alone and is incomplete. Of about 45,000 clones listed, less than 85% are singletons. The sort gate was single viable CD3+CD4+CD8-CD45RO+ cells for memory CD4+ T cells. Input material: memory CD4+ T cells from blood. These receptors all come from an adult in good health and CMV-seronegative.

The CDR3 spells CASSERRNQPQHF. Here the CDR3 DNA reads TGCGCCAGCAGTGAGAGGAGGAATCAGCCCCAGCATTTT. The J gene is TRBJ1-5, the V gene TRBV10-2; D gene uncertain. The CDR3 spans 13 residues. Deletions cut 2 bases from V and 4 bases from J, with 6 bases between. Germline CDR1 is WSHSY and CDR2 is SAAADI.

V is TRBV5-4 and J is TRBJ2-3; 8 bases map to TRBD2. The CDR3 is made up of 15 amino acids. With V trimmed by 4 bases and J by 3 bases, 7 bases remained unmatched. The V gene's germline CDR1 is SGHNT and CDR2 YYREEE (reference sequence). The CDR3 protein is CASSTGGAVTDTQYF. The CDR3 region has the DNA TGTGCCAGCAGCACCGGGGGGGCCGTTACAGATACGCAGTATTTT.

V usage is TRBV12-5 and J usage is TRBJ2-7; no definite D call. CDR1 and CDR2 (germline): LGHNT, FRNRAP. The V and J ends lost 4 bases and 2 bases respectively, with 6 bases between them. The CDR3 spans 12 residues. In DNA form, the CDR3 reads TGTGCTAGTGGTTCACCCGCCTACGAGCAGTACTTC. It specifies CASGSPAYEQYF.

This clone was detected a few times. The junction departs from germline at one end; a sequencing error may be responsible. The gene calls are TRBV15 and TRBJ2-1; D gene ambiguous. The CDR3 length is 14 residues. Looked up from germline, CDR1 is LNHNV and CDR2 is YYDKDF (reference sequence). CDR3 sequence reads: CATSRDTSFNEQFF. The CDR3 nucleotides are TGTGCCACCAGCAGAGATACTTCCTTCAATGAGCAGTTCTTC.

The J gene is TRBJ2-5, the V gene TRBV11-2; TRBD2 agrees at 8 bases. Unmatched junction bases numbered 7, after V lost 5 bases and J lost 5 bases. Germline lookup yields CDR1 SGHAT and CDR2 FQNNGV. The CDR3 is 14 residues long. This chain's CDR3 is CASSTGTSAETQYF. CDR3 sequence (DNA): TGTGCCAGCAGCACCGGGACTAGTGCGGAGACCCAGTACTTC.

The rearrangement links TRBV7-9 to TRBJ2-2; 16 nucleotides align to TRBD2. CDR1 SEHNR and CDR2 FQNEAQ come from the germline V gene (reference sequence). The CDR3 has 19 residues. The ends lost 6 bases at V and 3 bases at J; junction bases unmatched: 10. CDR3 residues: CASRSDPGLAGGYTGELFF. In DNA, the CDR3 is TGTGCCAGCAGATCAGACCCGGGACTAGCGGGGGGGTACACCGGGGAGCTGTTTTTT.

V usage is TRBV5-1 and J usage is TRBJ2-5, with 9 bases matching TRBD1. Germline assignment: CDR1 SGHRS and CDR2 YFSETQ. Unmatched junction bases numbered 2, after V lost 4 bases and J lost 1 base. The CDR3 is made up of 14 amino acids. For the CDR3, the DNA is TGCGCCAGCAGCCCACAGGGGGCCCAAGAGACCCAGTACTTC. Translation: CASSPQGAQETQYF.

The chain has TRBV7-2 and TRBJ2-2, with 7 positions matching TRBD2. Trimming took 1 base from V and 3 from J; bases not matched to a gene: 2. Germline CDR1 SGHTA, CDR2 FQGNSA. The CDR3 loop spans 15 amino acids. This chain's CDR3 is CASSLVRGDTGELFF. The CDR3 nucleotides are TGTGCCAGCAGCTTAGTCCGGGGGGACACCGGGGAGCTGTTTTTT. The whole variable domain, filled in from reference TRBV7-2 and TRBJ2-2, reads GAGVSQSPSNKVTEKGKDVELRCDPISGHTALYWYRQSLGQGLEFLIYFQGNSAPDKSGLPSDRFSAERTGGSVSTLTIQRTQQEDSAVYLCASSLVRGDTGELFFGEGSRLTVL.

This chain connects TRBV29-1 to TRBJ1-2; D is undetermined. From germline, CDR1 is SQVTM and CDR2 ANQGSEA. This CDR3 region has 12 residues. The DNA for the CDR3 is TGCGCGTCAATGGAGGGCGGCTATGGCTACACCTTC. Translated, it gives CASMEGGYGYTF.

The rearrangement uses TRBV7-2 and TRBJ2-5, with D unresolved. Germline values: CDR1 SGHTA, CDR2 FQGNSA. The CDR3 loop spans 12 amino acids. V was shortened by 5 bases and J by 5 bases, with 9 bases between the two germline ends. The CDR3 sequence: CASSPRTETQYF. In nucleotides, the CDR3 is TGTGCCAGCAGCCCACGGACGGAGACCCAGTACTTC.

This clone was seen a handful of times. This chain joins TRBV7-9 and TRBJ1-2; D gene unclear. CDR1 and CDR2 (germline): SEHNR, FQNEAQ (reference sequence). Trimming stripped 1 base from V and 4 bases from J, with 10 bases between. This CDR3 region has 14 residues. CDR3: CASSLETGIYGYTF. The CDR3, as DNA: TGTGCCAGCAGCTTAGAGACGGGGATCTATGGCTACACCTTC. The full variable domain, its missing parts supplied by reference TRBV7-9 and TRBJ1-2, is DTGVSQNPRHKITKRGQNVTFRCDPISEHNRLYWYRQTLGQGPEFLTYFQNEAQLEKSRLLSDRFSAERPKGSFSTLEIQRTEQGDSAMYLCASSLETGIYGYTFGSGTRLTVV.

This clone is termed medium-sized (0.01 to 0.1%). The V call is TRBV6-1, the J call TRBJ2-7; 10 bases map to TRBD2. J gave up 1 base and V 2 bases, and 2 bases lay outside the gene matches. Germline CDR1 is MNHNS and CDR2 is SASEGT. The CDR3 runs to 15 residues. The CDR3 DNA reads TGTGCCAGCAGTGAACTAGCGGGGGCTTCCTACGAGCAGTACTTC. Translation: CASSELAGASYEQYF.

This chain joins TRBV9 and TRBJ1-6; D ambiguous. Germline V gene sequence: CDR1 SGDLS, CDR2 YYNGEE. Trimming cost V 2 bases and J 6 bases, with 9 bases left between them. The CDR3 loop spans 14 amino acids. In DNA form, the CDR3 reads TGTGCCAGCAGCGTCCAACAGTTTAATTCACCCCTCCACTTT. Protein: CASSVQQFNSPLHF. Drawing the rest from reference TRBV9 and TRBJ1-6, the complete variable domain is DSGVTQTPKHLITATGQRVTLRCSPRSGDLSVYWYQQSLDQGLQFLIQYYNGEERAKGNILERFSAQQFPDLHSELNLSSLELGDSALYFCASSVQQFNSPLHFGNGTRLTVT.

V is TRBV2 and J is TRBJ2-2; D ambiguous. The germline V gene has CDR1 SNHLY and CDR2 FYNNEI. The CDR3 runs to 13 residues. Trimming pared 5 bases from V and 6 bases from J, leaving 10 bases between. CDR3 bases: TGTGCCAGCAGTCCAAAGTCCCCCGGGGAGCTGTTTTTT. It specifies CASSPKSPGELFF.

The chain links TRBV22-1 to TRBJ1-1; the table assigns TRBD1, which was not confirmed against the DNA. TRBV22-1 is a recognized pseudogene. CDR3 length: 15 amino acids. This CDR3 is CPGSDPGGENTEAFF. The CDR3, as DNA: TGTCCTGGGAGCGACCCAGGGGGCGAGAACACTGAAGCTTTCTTT.

The genes are TRBV5-5 and TRBJ1-6, with 7 bases identical to TRBD1. With V trimmed by 0 bases and J by 7 bases, 7 bases remained unmatched. Germline loops: CDR1 SGHKS, CDR2 YYEKEE (reference sequence). The CDR3 contains 16 residues. The CDR3 DNA reads TGTGCCAGCAGCTTGGCCCAGGGGGGGAGAAATTCACCCCTCCACTTT. Translation gives CASSLAQGGRNSPLHF.

The rearrangement links TRBV6-1 to TRBJ1-2; maybe TRBD1 (6 bases). The CDR3 runs 17 residues. Germline V gives CDR1 MNHNS, CDR2 SASEGT. Deletions cut 2 bases from V and 3 bases from J, with 19 bases between. CDR3 sequence (DNA): TGTGCCAGCAGTGAACCCCGACAGGCTATAAGGGACTATGGCTACACCTTC. Translation: CASSEPRQAIRDYGYTF.

J is TRBJ1-4 and V is TRBV25-1; D gene ambiguous. The CDR3 totals 12 residues. The V and J ends lost 1 base and 8 bases respectively, with 5 bases between them. Germline assignment: CDR1 MGHDK and CDR2 SYGVNS. CDR3 amino acids: CASSEFGEKLFF. CDR3 sequence (DNA): TGTGCCAGCAGTGAATTCGGCGAAAAACTGTTTTTT.

The V and J genes are TRBV5-1 and TRBJ2-2; D is possibly TRBD2 (5 bases). The CDR3 loop spans 15 amino acids. Trimming left V 6 bases short and J 4 bases short, with 16 bases between. CDR1 is SGHRS, CDR2 YFSETQ, per germline. The chain's CDR3 is CASNLFQEGTGELFF. The CDR3 DNA reads TGCGCCAGCAACCTGTTCCAAGAGGGCACCGGGGAGCTGTTTTTT.

J is TRBJ1-3 and V is TRBV11-3; the D is unclear. This CDR3 comprises 16 residues. V gave up 1 base and J gave up 0 bases, with 10 bases separating them. From germline, CDR1 is SGHNT and CDR2 YENEEA. The CDR3 loop is CASSLGPLSSGNTIYF. The CDR3 bases are TGTGCCAGCAGCTTAGGACCGCTGAGCTCTGGAAACACCATATATTTT.

This rearrangement joins TRBV5-1 to TRBJ1-6; D uncertain. Per the germline V gene, CDR1 is SGHRS and CDR2 is YFSETQ. This CDR3 has 13 residues. Trimming left V 5 bases short and J 7 bases short, with 10 bases between. CDR3 coding DNA: TGCGCCAGCAGGGAGAGGATCAATTCACCCCTCCACTTT. This encodes CASRERINSPLHF.

J is TRBJ2-1 and V is TRBV2, with 14 positions matching TRBD2. V trimming: 6 bases; J trimming: 4 bases; junction bases outside the gene matches: 8. The germline gives CDR1 SNHLY, CDR2 FYNNEI. The CDR3 sequence is 17 residues long. The CDR3 nucleotides are TGTGCCAGCAGCGGATCGGGACTAGCGGGGGTGTACAATGAGCAGTTCTTC. It specifies CASSGSGLAGVYNEQFF.

This sequence joins TRBV29-1 and TRBJ1-2, with D possibly matching TRBD1 (5 bases). The CDR3 has 13 residues. The germline V gene encodes CDR1 SQVTM and CDR2 ANQGSEA. With 5 bases removed from V and 6 bases from J, the gap between germline ends came to 16 bases. CDR3 region: CSVQFGAGHGYTF. As DNA, the CDR3 is TGCAGCGTTCAATTTGGGGCCGGGCATGGCTACACCTTC.

V usage is TRBV11-2 and J usage is TRBJ2-3; no definite D call. This CDR3 region has 15 residues. V lost 5 bases to trimming and J lost 0 bases, with 12 bases between them. Germline V gene lookup returns CDR1 SGHAT and CDR2 FQNNGV. CDR3 protein: CASSARLSSTDTQYF. In DNA form, the CDR3 reads TGTGCCAGCAGCGCTAGGTTATCGAGCACAGATACGCAGTATTTT.

The V and J genes are TRBV18 and TRBJ1-1, with D hard to call. V was pared by 5 bases and J by 2 bases, with 9 bases between. Germline V gene data show CDR1 as KGHSH and CDR2 as LQKENI. CDR3 size: 13 residues. The CDR3, as DNA: TGTGCCAGCTCATCCACCCTTAACACTGAAGCTTTCTTT. Translating it yields CASSSTLNTEAFF.